The 16 T cell receptor beta chains below were found in one sample sequenced in a study of beta chain features in type 1 diabetes. The investigators reverse transcribed all of the isolated RNA, so they sequenced expressed TCRB transcripts. Clones were read by immunoSEQ multiplex PCR, and TCRdb kept only the in-frame ones, dropping some. The repertoire consists of under 350,000 clones, with 7.5% to 9.5% occurring once and the leading ten covering roughly 0.94%. The sample was central memory CD4+ T cells from blood. Source of these receptors: a woman younger than 35 in good health.

V gene TRBV28 combines with J gene TRBJ1-6, with D unclear. V was shortened by 6 bases and J by 8 bases, with 8 bases between the two germline ends. The CDR3 runs 12 residues. From germline, CDR1 is MDHEN and CDR2 SYDVKM. CDR3 protein: CASSGLDSPLHF. As DNA, the CDR3 is TGTGCCAGCAGCGGGCTGGATTCACCCCTCCACTTT.

This chain uses TRBV9 with TRBJ1-2; maybe TRBD1 (5 bases). The CDR3 is 16 amino acids. Trimming pared 0 bases from V and 3 bases from J, leaving 15 bases between. The germline gives CDR1 SGDLS, CDR2 YYNGEE. The CDR3 reads CASSVEMGRSYYGYTF. CDR3 in DNA: TGTGCCAGCAGCGTAGAGATGGGACGCTCCTACTATGGCTACACCTTC.

The gene calls are TRBV2 and TRBJ2-2; D gene ambiguous. This CDR3 has 13 amino acids. Germline CDR1 and CDR2: SNHLY and FYNNEI. V lost 6 bases and J lost 6, with 11 bases in between. The chain's CDR3 is CASRGDWPGELFF. In DNA form, the CDR3 reads TGTGCCAGCAGAGGAGACTGGCCCGGGGAGCTGTTTTTT.

This rearrangement joins TRBV9 to TRBJ2-3, with TRBD1 as a possible D gene (6 bases). The germline CDR1 and CDR2 sequences are SGDLS and YYNGEE. The V end was cut by 4 bases, the J end by 1 base, with 19 bases between. This CDR3 is 17 amino acids long. The CDR3 reads CASSSSRTGKGTDTQYF. CDR3 nucleotides: TGTGCCAGCAGCTCCAGTCGAACAGGGAAAGGCACAGATACGCAGTATTTT.

This clone has a handful of counts. This rearrangement joins TRBV18 to TRBJ2-7; D might be TRBD1 or TRBD2, each matching 5 bases. Trimming cost V 6 bases and J 5 bases, with 11 bases left between them. Germline loops: CDR1 KGHSH, CDR2 LQKENI. The CDR3 is made up of 12 amino acids. CDR3 sequence reads: CASSRGVDEQYV. As DNA, the CDR3 is TGTGCCAGCTCCCGGGGCGTGGACGAGCAGTACGTC.

This clone has a count of ten or more. The chain recombines TRBV14 with TRBJ2-4; tentatively, D is TRBD1 (6 bases). This CDR3 has 14 amino acids. Germline V gene sequence: CDR1 SGHDN, CDR2 FVKESK. The V and J ends lost 3 bases and 7 bases respectively, with 13 bases between them. The CDR3, as DNA: TGTGCCAGCAGCCAGGCAGGGGCAGGGAACATTCAGTACTTC. Amino acid sequence: CASSQAGAGNIQYF.

The rearrangement joins TRBV11-3 to TRBJ2-7; D gene ambiguous. Trimming pared 3 bases from V and 0 bases from J, leaving 9 bases between. Germline CDR1 is SGHNT and CDR2 is YENEEA. This CDR3 is built from 14 residues. CDR3 residues: CASSLNYHSYEQYF. CDR3 DNA: TGTGCCAGCAGCTTGAATTATCACTCCTACGAGCAGTACTTC.

This clone was seen at least ten times. This chain uses TRBV28 with TRBJ1-5; 7 nucleotides match TRBD1. CDR1 is MDHEN and CDR2 is SYDVKM in the germline V gene. The J segment lost 11 bases and the V segment lost 6 bases, leaving 10 bases of the junction unmatched. The CDR3 loop spans 13 amino acids. The CDR3 region has the DNA TGTGCCAGCAGCGTCCAGGGGGTAAGGACCCAGCATTTT. Translating gives CASSVQGVRTQHF.

This sequence joins TRBV25-1 and TRBJ1-2, with no clear D. Germline V CDR1 and CDR2: MGHDK, SYGVNS. The CDR3 runs to 15 residues. Trimming pared 7 bases from V and 3 bases from J, leaving 18 bases between. DNA for the CDR3: TGTGCCAGCAAGGCATTGGGGTCAAGGGACTATGGCTACACCTTC. As protein: CASKALGSRDYGYTF.

The rearrangement joins TRBV6-6 to TRBJ1-2; the D gene is possibly TRBD1 (6 bases). V lost 2 bases and J 7 bases, leaving 8 bases between the germline ends. The V gene's germline CDR1 is MNHNY and CDR2 SVGAGI (reference sequence). The CDR3 is made up of 12 amino acids. Here the CDR3 DNA reads TGTGCCAGCAGTTACACAGGGTCTGGCTACACCTTC. Protein sequence: CASSYTGSGYTF.

This clone has just a few counts. This chain links TRBV7-9 with TRBJ2-5, with 11 bases lining up with TRBD1. Germline CDR1 reads SEHNR; CDR2 reads FQNEAQ (reference sequence). J was trimmed by 5 bases and V by 5 bases; bases with no gene match: 10. The CDR3 contains 16 residues. Here the CDR3 reads CASSPGPGQGEETQYF. The CDR3 DNA follows: TGTGCCAGCAGCCCGGGGCCGGGACAGGGGGAGGAGACCCAGTACTTC.

This clone appeared a few times. The chain links TRBV5-1 to TRBJ1-2, with 8 nucleotides matching TRBD1. After removal of 5 bases from V and 9 bases from J, the junction contained 6 bases not matched to a gene. Germline V gives CDR1 SGHRS, CDR2 YFSETQ. CDR3 size: 12 residues. CDR3 sequence: CASRPGQGSYTF. As DNA, the CDR3 is TGCGCCAGCAGGCCCGGACAGGGCAGCTACACCTTC.

The chain carries TRBV29-1 and TRBJ2-2; D uncertain. The germline V and J ends were trimmed by 4 bases and 0 bases, with 9 bases remaining between them. This CDR3 is 14 amino acids long. CDR1 is SQVTM and CDR2 is ANQGSEA in the germline V gene. CDR3 loop: CSVGGNTNTGELFF. For the CDR3, the DNA is TGCAGCGTTGGGGGAAACACGAACACCGGGGAGCTGTTTTTT.

The chain joins TRBV19 to TRBJ1-2; 8 positions match TRBD1. Trimming at V came to 6 bases and at J to 8 bases, leaving 8 bases not matched to a gene. This CDR3 contains 13 residues. The V gene's germline CDR1 is LNHDA and CDR2 SQIVND (reference sequence). The CDR3 here is CASRTDRVRGYTF. For the CDR3, the DNA is TGTGCCAGTAGAACGGACAGGGTGAGAGGCTACACCTTC.

The gene calls are TRBV29-1 and TRBJ1-3; 9 nucleotides match TRBD1. V lost 7 bases, J lost 2 bases, and 3 bases stayed unmatched. Germline V CDR1 and CDR2: SQVTM, ANQGSEA. This CDR3 region has 13 residues. CDR3 amino acids: CSGTGAAGNTIYF. In DNA, the CDR3 is TGCAGCGGGACAGGGGCGGCTGGAAACACCATATATTTT.

A few counts support this clone. The chain joins TRBV4-2 to TRBJ2-3, with TRBD2 identical over 13 bases. The CDR3 covers 16 residues. With V trimmed by 4 bases and J by 4 bases, 5 bases remained unmatched. Germline lookup yields CDR1 LGHNA and CDR2 YNFKEQ. CDR3: CASSRKGLAGSDTQYF. The CDR3, as DNA: TGTGCCAGCAGCCGGAAGGGACTAGCGGGGTCAGATACGCAGTATTTT.